The present TCR beta chain was sequenced within a study of blood T cell repertoires in COVID-19. Germline V gene lookup returns CDR1 MDHEN and CDR2 SYDVKM. The CDR3 has 13 residues. Trimming took off 6 bases at V and 5 bases at J, with 10 bases between the two ends. Assay: immunoSEQ multiplex PCR; the TCRdb copy retains only in-frame clones and omits some. The sample holds nearly 250,000 clones, 86% seen once. This sequence was found in a woman of 80 years or more with COVID-19, enrolled during active disease. Sequencing input: peripheral blood. The chain joins TRBV28 to TRBJ1-4; TRBD1 is a possible D gene (6 bases). The CDR3 nucleotides read TGTGCCAGCAGGGACAGTAACAATGAAAAACTGTTTTTT. Protein sequence: CASRDSNNEKLFF. Filled out from reference TRBV28 and TRBJ1-4, the complete variable domain reads DVKVTQSSRYLVKRTGEKVFLECVQDMDHENMFWYRQDPGLGLRLIYFSYDVKMKEKGDIPEGYSVSREKKERFSLILESASTNQTSMYLCASRDSNNEKLFFGSGTQLSVL.